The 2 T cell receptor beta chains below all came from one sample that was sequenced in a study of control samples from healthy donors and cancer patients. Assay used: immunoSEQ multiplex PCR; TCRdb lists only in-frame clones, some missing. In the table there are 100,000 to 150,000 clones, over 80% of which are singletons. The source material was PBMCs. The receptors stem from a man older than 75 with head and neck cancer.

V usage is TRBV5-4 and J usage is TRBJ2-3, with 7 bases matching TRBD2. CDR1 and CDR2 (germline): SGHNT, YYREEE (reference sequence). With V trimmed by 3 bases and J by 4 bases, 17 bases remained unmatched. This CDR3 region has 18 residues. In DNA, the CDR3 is TGTGCCAGCAGCTCCAACCGCGGGAGTAGTAAGGCTCCAGATACGCAGTATTTT. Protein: CASSSNRGSSKAPDTQYF.

CDR3 sequence (DNA): TGTGCCAGCTCACCATGGACAGATAGTCAGCCCCAGCATTTT. As protein: CASSPWTDSQPQHF. The chain carries TRBV18 and TRBJ1-5; possibly TRBD1 for D (6 bases). Germline CDR1 and CDR2: KGHSH and LQKENI. This CDR3 contains 14 residues. The V gene lost 2 bases and the J gene lost 6 bases, with 11 bases spanning the gap.